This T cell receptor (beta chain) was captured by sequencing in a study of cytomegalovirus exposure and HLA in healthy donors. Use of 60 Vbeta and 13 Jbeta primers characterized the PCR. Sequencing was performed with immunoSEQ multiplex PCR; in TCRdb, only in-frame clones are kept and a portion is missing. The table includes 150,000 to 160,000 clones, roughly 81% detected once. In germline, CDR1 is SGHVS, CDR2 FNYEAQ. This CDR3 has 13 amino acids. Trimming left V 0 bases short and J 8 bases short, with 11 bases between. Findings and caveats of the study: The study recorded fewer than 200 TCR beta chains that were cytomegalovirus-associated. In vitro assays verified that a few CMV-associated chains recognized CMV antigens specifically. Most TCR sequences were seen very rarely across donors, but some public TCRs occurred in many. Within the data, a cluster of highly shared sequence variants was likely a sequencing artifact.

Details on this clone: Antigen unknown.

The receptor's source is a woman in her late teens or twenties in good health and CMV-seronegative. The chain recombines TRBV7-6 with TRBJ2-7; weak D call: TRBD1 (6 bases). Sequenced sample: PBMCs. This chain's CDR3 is CASSLALWDKQYF. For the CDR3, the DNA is TGTGCCAGCAGCTTAGCTTTGTGGGACAAGCAGTACTTC.